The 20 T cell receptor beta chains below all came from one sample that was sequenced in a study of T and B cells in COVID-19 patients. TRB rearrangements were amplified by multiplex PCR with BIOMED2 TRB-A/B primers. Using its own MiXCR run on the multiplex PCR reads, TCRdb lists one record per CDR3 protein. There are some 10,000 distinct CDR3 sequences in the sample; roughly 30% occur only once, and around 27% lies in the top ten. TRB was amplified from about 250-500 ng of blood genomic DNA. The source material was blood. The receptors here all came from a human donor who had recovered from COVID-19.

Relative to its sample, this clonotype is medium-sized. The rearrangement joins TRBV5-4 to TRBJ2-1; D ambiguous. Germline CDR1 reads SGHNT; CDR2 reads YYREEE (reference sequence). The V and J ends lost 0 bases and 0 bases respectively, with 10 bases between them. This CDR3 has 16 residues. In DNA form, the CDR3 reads TGTGCCAGCAGCTTGGAGTCAGATCCCTCCTACAATGAGCAGTTCTTC. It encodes CASSLESDPSYNEQFF.

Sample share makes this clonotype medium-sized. CDR3 bases: TGTGCCAGCAGTTACAGGGTCACCGGGGAGCTGTTTTTT. Translation gives CASSYRVTGELFF. This chain connects TRBV6-5 to TRBJ2-2; D gene ambiguous. CDR1 is MNHEY, CDR2 SVGAGI, per germline. The germline V and J ends were trimmed by 2 bases and 4 bases, with 5 bases remaining between them. CDR3 length: 13 residues.

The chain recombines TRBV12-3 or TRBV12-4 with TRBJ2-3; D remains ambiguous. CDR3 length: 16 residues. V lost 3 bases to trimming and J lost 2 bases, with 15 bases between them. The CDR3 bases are TGTGCCAGCAGTTTGTCGAAAGACCCCGACACAGATACGCAGTATTTT. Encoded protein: CASSLSKDPDTDTQYF.

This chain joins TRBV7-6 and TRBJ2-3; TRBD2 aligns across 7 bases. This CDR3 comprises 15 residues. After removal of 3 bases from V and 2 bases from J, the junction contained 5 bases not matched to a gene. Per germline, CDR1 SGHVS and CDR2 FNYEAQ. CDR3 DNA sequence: TGTGCCAGCAGCTTCCTCGGGGGGATCACAGATACGCAGTATTTT. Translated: CASSFLGGITDTQYF.

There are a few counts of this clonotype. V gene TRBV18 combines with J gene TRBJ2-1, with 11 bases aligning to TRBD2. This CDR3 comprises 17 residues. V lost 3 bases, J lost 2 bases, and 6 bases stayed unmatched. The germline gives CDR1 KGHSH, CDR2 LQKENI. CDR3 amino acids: CASSPISGRATYNEQFF. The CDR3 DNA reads TGTGCCAGCTCACCCATTAGCGGGAGGGCCACCTACAATGAGCAGTTCTTC.

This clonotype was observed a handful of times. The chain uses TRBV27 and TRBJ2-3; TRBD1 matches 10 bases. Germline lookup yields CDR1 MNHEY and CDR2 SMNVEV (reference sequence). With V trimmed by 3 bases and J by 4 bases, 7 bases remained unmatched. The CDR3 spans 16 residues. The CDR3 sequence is CASSFFAGTGADTQYF. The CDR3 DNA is TGTGCCAGCAGTTTCTTCGCAGGGACAGGGGCAGATACGCAGTATTTT.

CDR3 in DNA: TGTGCCAGCAGCGCAAATGGTCGACTCGGGGTCTACGAGCAGTACTTC. Protein sequence: CASSANGRLGVYEQYF. The chain recombines TRBV7-2 with TRBJ2-7, with a tentative D call TRBD2 (5 bases). CDR1 is SGHTA, CDR2 FQGNSA, per germline. Trimming removed 5 bases from V and 3 bases from J, with 20 bases in between. This CDR3 contains 16 residues.

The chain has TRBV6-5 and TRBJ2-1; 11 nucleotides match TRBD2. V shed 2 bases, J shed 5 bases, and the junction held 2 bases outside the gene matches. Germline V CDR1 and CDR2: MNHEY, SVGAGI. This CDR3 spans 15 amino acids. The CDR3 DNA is TGTGCCAGCAGTTACCAGGGACTAGCGGACAATGAGCAGTTCTTC. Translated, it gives CASSYQGLADNEQFF.

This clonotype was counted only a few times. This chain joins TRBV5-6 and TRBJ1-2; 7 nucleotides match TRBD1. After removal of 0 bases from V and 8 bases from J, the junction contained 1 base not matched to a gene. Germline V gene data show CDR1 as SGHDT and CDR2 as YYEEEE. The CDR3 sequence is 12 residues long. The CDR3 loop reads CASSLEGGGYTF. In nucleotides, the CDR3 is TGTGCCAGCAGCTTGGAAGGGGGCGGCTACACCTTC.

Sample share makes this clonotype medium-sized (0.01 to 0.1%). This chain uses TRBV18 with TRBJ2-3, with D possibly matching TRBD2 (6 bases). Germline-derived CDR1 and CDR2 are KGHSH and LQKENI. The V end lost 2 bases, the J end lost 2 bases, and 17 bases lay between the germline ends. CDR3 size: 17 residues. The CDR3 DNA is TGTGCCAGCTCACCAACGGGCGGGGCCCTTAACACAGATACGCAGTATTTT. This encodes CASSPTGGALNTDTQYF.

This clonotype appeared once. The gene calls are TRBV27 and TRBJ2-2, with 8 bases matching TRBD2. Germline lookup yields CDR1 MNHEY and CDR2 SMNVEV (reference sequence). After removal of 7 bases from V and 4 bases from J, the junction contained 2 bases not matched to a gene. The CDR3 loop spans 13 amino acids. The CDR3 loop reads CASTGRGTGELFF. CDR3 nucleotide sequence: TGTGCCAGCACCGGGAGGGGCACCGGGGAGCTGTTTTTT.

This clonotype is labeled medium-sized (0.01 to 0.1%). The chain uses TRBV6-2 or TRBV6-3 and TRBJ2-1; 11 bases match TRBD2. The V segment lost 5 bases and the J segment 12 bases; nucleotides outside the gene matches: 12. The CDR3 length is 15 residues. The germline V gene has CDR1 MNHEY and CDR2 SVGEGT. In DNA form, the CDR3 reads TGTGCCAGCAGTGGGTCCGGGACTAGCGGCCCGCTGCAGTTCTTC. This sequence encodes CASSGSGTSGPLQFF.

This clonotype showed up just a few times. CDR3 nucleotide sequence: TGTGCCAGCTCACCTCGGGGGTGGGATGTTACCGAGCAGTACTTC. This encodes CASSPRGWDVTEQYF. This chain joins TRBV18 and TRBJ2-7, with D tentatively TRBD2 (6 bases). Germline V lookup: CDR1 KGHSH, CDR2 LQKENI. The ends were cut back, 3 bases at V and 6 bases at J, with 18 bases in the middle. The CDR3 runs 15 residues.

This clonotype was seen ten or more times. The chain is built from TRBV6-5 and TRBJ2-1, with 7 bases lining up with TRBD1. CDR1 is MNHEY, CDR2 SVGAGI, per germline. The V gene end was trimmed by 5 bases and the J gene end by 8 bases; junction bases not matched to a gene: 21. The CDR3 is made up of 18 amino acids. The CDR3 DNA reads TGTGCCAGCAGTCTACAGGCGAGCCGGGCTTTCCAGGGGGATGAGCAGTTCTTC. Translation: CASSLQASRAFQGDEQFF.

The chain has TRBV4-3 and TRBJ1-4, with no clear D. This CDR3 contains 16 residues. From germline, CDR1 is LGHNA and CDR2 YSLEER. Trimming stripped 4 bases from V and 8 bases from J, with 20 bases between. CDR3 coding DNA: TGCGCCAGCAGCCGTACCCTGGTGGGGATCGAGGAAAAACTGTTTTTT. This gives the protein CASSRTLVGIEEKLFF.

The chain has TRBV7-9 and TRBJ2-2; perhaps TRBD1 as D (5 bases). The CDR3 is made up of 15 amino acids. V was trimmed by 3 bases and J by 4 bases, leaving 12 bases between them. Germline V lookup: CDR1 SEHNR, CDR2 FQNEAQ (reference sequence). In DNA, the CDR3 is TGTGCCAGCAGCTTCCGTCAGGGAACCACCGGGGAGCTGTTTTTT. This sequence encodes CASSFRQGTTGELFF.

The CDR3 region has the DNA TGTGCCAGCAGACCAACAACAGGGGGGGGCGAAAAACTGTTTTTT. This codes for CASRPTTGGGEKLFF. V is TRBV28 and J is TRBJ1-4; TRBD1 matches at 8 bases. The CDR3 spans 15 residues. J lost 8 bases, V lost 6 bases, and 11 bases had no gene match. Germline V gives CDR1 MDHEN, CDR2 SYDVKM.

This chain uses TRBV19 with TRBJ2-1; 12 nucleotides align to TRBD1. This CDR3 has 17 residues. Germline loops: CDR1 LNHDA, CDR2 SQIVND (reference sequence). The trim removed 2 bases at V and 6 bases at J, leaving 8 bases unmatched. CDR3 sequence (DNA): TGTGCCAGTAGTATACGGGACAGGGGGCTCGGGGGCAATGAGCAGTTCTTC. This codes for CASSIRDRGLGGNEQFF.

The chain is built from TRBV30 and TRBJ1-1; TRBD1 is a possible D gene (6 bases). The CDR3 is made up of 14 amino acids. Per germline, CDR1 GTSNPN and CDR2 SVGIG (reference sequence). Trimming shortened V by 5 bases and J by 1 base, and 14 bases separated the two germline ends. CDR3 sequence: CAWGLQGRNTEAFF. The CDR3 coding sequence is TGTGCCTGGGGTCTTCAGGGGAGGAACACTGAAGCTTTCTTT.

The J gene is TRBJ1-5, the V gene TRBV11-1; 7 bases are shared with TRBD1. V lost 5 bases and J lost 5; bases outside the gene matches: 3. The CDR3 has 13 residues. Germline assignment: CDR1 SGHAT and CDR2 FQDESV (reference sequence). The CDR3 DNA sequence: TGTGCCAGCAGCACAGGGGACGATCAGCCCCAGCATTTT. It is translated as CASSTGDDQPQHF.